Sequencing of this T cell receptor beta chain was carried out in a study of neoadjuvant anti-PD-1 for oral cavity cancer. Time point: after neoadjuvant nivolumab, at surgical resection. This clone was found a few times. Only in-frame clones appear in the TCRdb table, and some are missing; sequencing was by immunoSEQ multiplex PCR. The table shows 14,000 to 15,000 clones, with 40% occurring only once. V dropped 6 bases and J dropped 0 bases, with 12 bases sitting between them. Looked up from germline, CDR1 is SNHLY and CDR2 is FYNNEI. CDR3 length: 14 residues. This receptor was identified in a person between 40 and 85 years old with oral cavity squamous cell carcinoma. The sequenced sample was tumor tissue, obtained after nivolumab (anti-PD-1) treatment. The V and J genes are TRBV2 and TRBJ2-7, with TRBD2 as a possible D gene (6 bases). CDR3: CASRVDGSSYEQYF. Written as DNA, the CDR3 is TGTGCCAGCAGAGTCGACGGGAGCTCCTACGAGCAGTACTTC.